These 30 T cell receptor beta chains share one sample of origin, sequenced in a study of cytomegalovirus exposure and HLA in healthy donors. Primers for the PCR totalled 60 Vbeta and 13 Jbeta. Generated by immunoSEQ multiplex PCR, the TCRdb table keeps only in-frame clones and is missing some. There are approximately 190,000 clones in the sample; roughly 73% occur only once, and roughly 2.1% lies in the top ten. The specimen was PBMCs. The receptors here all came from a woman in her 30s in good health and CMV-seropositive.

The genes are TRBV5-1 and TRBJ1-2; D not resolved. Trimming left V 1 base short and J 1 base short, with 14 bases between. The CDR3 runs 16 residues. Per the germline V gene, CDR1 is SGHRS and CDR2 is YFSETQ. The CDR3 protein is CASSLSRGSYNYGYTF. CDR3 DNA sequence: TGCGCCAGCAGCTTGAGCAGAGGATCTTATAACTATGGCTACACCTTC.

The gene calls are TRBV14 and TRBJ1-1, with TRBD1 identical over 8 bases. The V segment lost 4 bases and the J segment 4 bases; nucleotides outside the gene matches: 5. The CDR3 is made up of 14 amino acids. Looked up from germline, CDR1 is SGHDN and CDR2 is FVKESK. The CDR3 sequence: CASSPQGGVTEAFF. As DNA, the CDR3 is TGTGCCAGCAGCCCACAGGGGGGGGTCACTGAAGCTTTCTTT.

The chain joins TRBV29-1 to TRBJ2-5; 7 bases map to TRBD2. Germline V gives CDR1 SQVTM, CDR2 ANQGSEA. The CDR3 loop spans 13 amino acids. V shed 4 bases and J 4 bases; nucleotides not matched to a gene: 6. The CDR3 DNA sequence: TGCAGCGTTGCCCGAGGCGGGGGAGAGACCCAGTACTTC. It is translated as CSVARGGGETQYF.

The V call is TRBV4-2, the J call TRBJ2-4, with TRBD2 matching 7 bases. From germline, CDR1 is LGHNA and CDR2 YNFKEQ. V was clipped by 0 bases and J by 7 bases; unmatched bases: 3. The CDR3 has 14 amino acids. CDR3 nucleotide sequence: TGTGCCAGCAGCCAAGAAGCGGGAAGGAACATTCAGTACTTC. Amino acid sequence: CASSQEAGRNIQYF.

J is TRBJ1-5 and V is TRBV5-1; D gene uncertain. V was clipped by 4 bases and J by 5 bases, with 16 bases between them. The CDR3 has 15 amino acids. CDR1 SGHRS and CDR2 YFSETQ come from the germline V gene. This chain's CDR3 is CASSPVEGFYQPQHF. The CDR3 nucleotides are TGCGCCAGCAGCCCGGTGGAGGGCTTTTATCAGCCCCAGCATTTT.

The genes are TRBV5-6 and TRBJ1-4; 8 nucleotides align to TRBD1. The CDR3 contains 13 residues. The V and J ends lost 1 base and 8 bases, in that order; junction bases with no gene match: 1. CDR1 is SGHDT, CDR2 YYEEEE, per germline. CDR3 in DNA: TGTGCCAGCAGCTTGACAGGGGGAGAAAAACTGTTTTTT. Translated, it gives CASSLTGGEKLFF.

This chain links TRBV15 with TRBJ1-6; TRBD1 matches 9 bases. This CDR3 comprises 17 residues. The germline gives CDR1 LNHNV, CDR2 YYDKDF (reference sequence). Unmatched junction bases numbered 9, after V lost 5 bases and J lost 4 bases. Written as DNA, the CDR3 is TGTGCCACCAGCCAAGACAGGGGGAGTACGTATAATTCACCCCTCCACTTT. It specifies CATSQDRGSTYNSPLHF.

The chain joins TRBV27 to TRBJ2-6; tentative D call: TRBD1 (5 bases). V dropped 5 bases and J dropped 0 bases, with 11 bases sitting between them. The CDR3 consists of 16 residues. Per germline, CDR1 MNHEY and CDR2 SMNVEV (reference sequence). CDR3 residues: CASSLRQSSGANVLTF. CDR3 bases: TGTGCCAGCAGTCTAAGACAGTCCTCTGGGGCCAACGTCCTGACTTTC.

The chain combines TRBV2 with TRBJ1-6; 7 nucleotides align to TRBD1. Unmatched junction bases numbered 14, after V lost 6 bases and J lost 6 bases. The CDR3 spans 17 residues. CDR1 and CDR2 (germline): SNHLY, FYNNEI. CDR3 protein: CASSSARPGQINSPLHF. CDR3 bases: TGTGCCAGCAGCTCAGCTCGCCCGGGACAGATTAATTCACCCCTCCACTTT. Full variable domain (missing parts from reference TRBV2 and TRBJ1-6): EPEVTQTPSHQVTQMGQEVILRCVPISNHLYFYWYRQILGQKVEFLVSFYNNEISEKSEIFDDQFSVERPDGSNFTLKIRSTKLEDSAMYFCASSSARPGQINSPLHFGNGTRLTVT.

CDR3 region: CASRIQGVAGELFF. CDR3 in DNA: TGTGCCAGCAGAATACAGGGGGTGGCCGGGGAGCTGTTTTTT. The J gene is TRBJ2-2, the V gene TRBV7-2, with 8 bases that match TRBD1. Germline V lookup: CDR1 SGHTA, CDR2 FQGNSA. The CDR3 sequence is 14 residues long. V lost 6 bases and J lost 6; bases outside the gene matches: 6.

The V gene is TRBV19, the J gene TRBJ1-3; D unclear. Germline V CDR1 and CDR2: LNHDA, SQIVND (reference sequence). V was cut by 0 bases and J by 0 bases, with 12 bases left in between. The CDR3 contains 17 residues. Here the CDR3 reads CASSIDLAGLSGNTIYF. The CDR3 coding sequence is TGTGCCAGTAGTATAGATCTGGCAGGTCTCTCTGGAAACACCATATATTTT.

The CDR3 here is CASSIDRQGNYEQYF. CDR3 DNA: TGTGCCAGTAGTATAGACCGACAGGGGAATTACGAGCAGTACTTC. This rearrangement joins TRBV19 to TRBJ2-7; TRBD1 agrees at 8 bases. The CDR3 is 15 residues long. V shed 0 bases and J 4 bases; nucleotides not matched to a gene: 5. Germline V gene sequence: CDR1 LNHDA, CDR2 SQIVND (reference sequence). The full variable domain, its missing parts supplied by reference TRBV19 and TRBJ2-7, is DGGITQSPKYLFRKEGQNVTLSCEQNLNHDAMYWYRQDPGQGLRLIYYSQIVNDFQKGDIAEGYSVSREKKESFPLTVTSAQKNPTAFYLCASSIDRQGNYEQYFGPGTRLTVT.

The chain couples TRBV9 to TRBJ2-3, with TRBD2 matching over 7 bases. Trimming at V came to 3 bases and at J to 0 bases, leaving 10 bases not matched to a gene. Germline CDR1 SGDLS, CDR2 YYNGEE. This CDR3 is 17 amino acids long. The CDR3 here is CASSGPREGQSTDTQYF. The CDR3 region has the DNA TGTGCCAGCAGCGGACCCAGGGAGGGCCAAAGCACAGATACGCAGTATTTT.

The CDR3 sequence is CASIRRTGKISGNTIYF. As DNA, the CDR3 is TGTGCCAGCATCCGGCGGACAGGGAAGATCTCTGGAAACACCATATATTTT. The V gene is TRBV28, the J gene TRBJ1-3; 8 bases map to TRBD1. This CDR3 is built from 17 residues. V trimming: 7 bases; J trimming: 0 bases; junction bases outside the gene matches: 11. CDR1 is MDHEN and CDR2 is SYDVKM in the germline V gene.

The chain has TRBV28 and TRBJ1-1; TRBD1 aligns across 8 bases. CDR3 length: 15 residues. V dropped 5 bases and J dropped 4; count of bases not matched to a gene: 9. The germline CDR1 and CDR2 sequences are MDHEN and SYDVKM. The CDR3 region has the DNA TGTGCCAGCAGTCTATCAGGACAGGGATCCACTGAAGCTTTCTTT. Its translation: CASSLSGQGSTEAFF.

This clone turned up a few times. Written as DNA, the CDR3 is TGTGCCAGCAGTAGGACTAGCGGGGGGGCTTACGAGCAGTACTTC. It yields the protein CASSRTSGGAYEQYF. The V and J genes are TRBV6-5 and TRBJ2-7; 15 bases are shared with TRBD2. This CDR3 contains 15 residues. Germline V CDR1 and CDR2: MNHEY, SVGAGI. V lost 5 bases to trimming and J lost 4 bases; unmatched junction nucleotides: 3.

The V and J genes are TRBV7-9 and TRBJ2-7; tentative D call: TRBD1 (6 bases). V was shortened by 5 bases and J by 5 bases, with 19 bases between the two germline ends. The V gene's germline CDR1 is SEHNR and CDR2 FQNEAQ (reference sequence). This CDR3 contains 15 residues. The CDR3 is CASSKGRVYRDEQYF. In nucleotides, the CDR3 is TGTGCCAGCAGCAAAGGCAGGGTTTACAGGGACGAGCAGTACTTC.

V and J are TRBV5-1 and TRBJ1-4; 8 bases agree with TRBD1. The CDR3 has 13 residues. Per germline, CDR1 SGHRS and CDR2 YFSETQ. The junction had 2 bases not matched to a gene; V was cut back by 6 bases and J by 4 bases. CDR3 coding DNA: TGCGCCAGCACCGGACAGGGTAATGAAAAACTGTTTTTT. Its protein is CASTGQGNEKLFF.

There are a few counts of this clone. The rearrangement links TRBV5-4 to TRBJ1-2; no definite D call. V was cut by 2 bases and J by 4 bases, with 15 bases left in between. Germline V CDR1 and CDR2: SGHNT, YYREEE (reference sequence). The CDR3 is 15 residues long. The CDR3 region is CASSFTGGQVYGYTF. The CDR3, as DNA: TGTGCCAGCAGCTTCACGGGCGGGCAGGTCTATGGCTACACCTTC. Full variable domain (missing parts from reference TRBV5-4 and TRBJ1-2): ETGVTQSPTHLIKTRGQQVTLRCSSQSGHNTVSWYQQALGQGPQFIFQYYREEENGRGNFPPRFSGLQFPNYSSELNVNALELDDSALYLCASSFTGGQVYGYTFGSGTRLTVV.

CDR3 sequence (DNA): TGTGCCAGCAGTTTATCGAAAGGGGCCAACACCATATATTTT. Translation gives CASSLSKGANTIYF. This chain joins TRBV27 and TRBJ1-3; D might be TRBD1 (5 bases). V lost 0 bases to trimming and J lost 7 bases, with 10 bases between them. The CDR3 consists of 14 residues. Germline CDR1 MNHEY, CDR2 SMNVEV (reference sequence).

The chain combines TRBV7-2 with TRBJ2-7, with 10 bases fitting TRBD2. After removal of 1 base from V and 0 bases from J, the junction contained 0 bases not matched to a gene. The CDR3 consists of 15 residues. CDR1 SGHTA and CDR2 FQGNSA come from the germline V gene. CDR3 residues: CASSLVAGGSYEQYF. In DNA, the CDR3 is TGTGCCAGCAGCTTAGTAGCGGGAGGCTCCTACGAGCAGTACTTC.

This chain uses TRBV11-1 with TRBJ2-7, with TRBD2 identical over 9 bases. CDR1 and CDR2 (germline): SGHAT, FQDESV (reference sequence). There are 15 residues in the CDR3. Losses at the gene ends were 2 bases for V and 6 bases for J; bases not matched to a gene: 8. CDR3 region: CASSLRSSGGREQYF. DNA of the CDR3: TGTGCCAGCAGCTTAAGGAGTAGCGGGGGCCGCGAGCAGTACTTC.

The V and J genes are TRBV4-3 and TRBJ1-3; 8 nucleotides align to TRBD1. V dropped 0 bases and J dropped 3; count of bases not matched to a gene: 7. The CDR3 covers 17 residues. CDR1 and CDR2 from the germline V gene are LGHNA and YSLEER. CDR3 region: CASSQERQGAYGNTIYF. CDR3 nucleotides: TGCGCCAGCAGCCAAGAGCGGCAGGGGGCTTATGGAAACACCATATATTTT.

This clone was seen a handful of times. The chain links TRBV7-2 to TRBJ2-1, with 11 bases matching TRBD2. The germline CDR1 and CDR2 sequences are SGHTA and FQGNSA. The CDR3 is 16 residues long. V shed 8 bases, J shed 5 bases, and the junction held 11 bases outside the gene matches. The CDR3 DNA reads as TGTGCCAGCGGACTAGCGGGCAATTTTAATCACAATGAGCAGTTCTTC. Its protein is CASGLAGNFNHNEQFF. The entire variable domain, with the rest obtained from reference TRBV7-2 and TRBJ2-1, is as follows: GAGVSQSPSNKVTEKGKDVELRCDPISGHTALYWYRQSLGQGLEFLIYFQGNSAPDKSGLPSDRFSAERTGGSVSTLTIQRTQQEDSAVYLCASGLAGNFNHNEQFFGPGTRLTVL.

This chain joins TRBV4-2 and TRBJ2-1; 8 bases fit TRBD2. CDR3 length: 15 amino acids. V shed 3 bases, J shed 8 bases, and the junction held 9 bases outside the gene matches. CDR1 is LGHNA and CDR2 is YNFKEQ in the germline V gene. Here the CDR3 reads CASSQTEAGAHEQFF. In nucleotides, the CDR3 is TGTGCCAGCAGCCAGACCGAAGCGGGAGCCCATGAGCAGTTCTTC.

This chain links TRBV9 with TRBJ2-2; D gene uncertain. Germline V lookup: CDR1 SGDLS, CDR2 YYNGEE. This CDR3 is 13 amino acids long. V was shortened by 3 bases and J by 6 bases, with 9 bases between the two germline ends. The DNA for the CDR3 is TGTGCCAGCAGCGGACAAGTGCCCGGGGAGCTGTTTTTT. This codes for CASSGQVPGELFF.

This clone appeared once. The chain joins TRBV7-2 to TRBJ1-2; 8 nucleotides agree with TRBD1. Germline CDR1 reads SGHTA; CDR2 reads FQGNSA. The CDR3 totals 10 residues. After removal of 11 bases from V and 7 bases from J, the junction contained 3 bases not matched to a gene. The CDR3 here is CAEQGVGYTF. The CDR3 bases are TGTGCCGAACAGGGGGTTGGCTACACCTTC.

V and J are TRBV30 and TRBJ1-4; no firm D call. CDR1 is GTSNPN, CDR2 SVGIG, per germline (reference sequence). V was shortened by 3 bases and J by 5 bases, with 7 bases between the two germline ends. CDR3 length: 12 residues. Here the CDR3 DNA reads TGTGCCTGGAGCACAAGAAATGAAAAACTGTTTTTT. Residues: CAWSTRNEKLFF. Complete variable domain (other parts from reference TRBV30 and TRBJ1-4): SQTIHQWPATLVQPVGSPLSLECTVEGTSNPNLYWYRQAAGRGLQLLFYSVGIGQISSEVPQNLSASRPQDRQFILSSKKLLLSDSGFYLCAWSTRNEKLFFGSGTQLSVL.

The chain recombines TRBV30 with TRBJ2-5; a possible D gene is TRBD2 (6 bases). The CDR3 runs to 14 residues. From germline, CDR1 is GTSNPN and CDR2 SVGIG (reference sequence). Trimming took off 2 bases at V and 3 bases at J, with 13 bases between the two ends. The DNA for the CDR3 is TGTGCCTGGAGTCCGGGACTGGCAAAAGAGACCCAGTACTTC. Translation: CAWSPGLAKETQYF.

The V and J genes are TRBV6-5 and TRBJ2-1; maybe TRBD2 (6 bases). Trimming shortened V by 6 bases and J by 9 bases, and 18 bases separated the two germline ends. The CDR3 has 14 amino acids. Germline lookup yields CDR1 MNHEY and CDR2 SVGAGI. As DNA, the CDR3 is TGTGCCAGCAGCTTAATAGACGGGGGAACTGAGCAGTTCTTC. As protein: CASSLIDGGTEQFF.